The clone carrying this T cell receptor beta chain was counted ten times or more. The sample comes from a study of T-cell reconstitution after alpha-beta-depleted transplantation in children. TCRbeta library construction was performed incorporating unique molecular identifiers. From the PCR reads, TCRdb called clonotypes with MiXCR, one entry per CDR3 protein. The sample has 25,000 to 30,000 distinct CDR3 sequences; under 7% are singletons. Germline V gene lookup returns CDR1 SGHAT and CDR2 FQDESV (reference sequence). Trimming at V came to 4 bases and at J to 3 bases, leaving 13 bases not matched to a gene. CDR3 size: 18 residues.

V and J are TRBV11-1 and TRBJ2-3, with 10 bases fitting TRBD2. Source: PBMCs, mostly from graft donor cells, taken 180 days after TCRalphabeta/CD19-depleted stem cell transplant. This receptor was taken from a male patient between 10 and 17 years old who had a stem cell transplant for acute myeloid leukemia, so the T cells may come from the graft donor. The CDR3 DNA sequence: TGTGCCAGCAGCTCCCCCCGAGGTAGCGGGAGGAGGACAGATACGCAGTATTTT. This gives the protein CASSSPRGSGRRTDTQYF.